This T cell receptor beta chain was profiled in a study of T cells in narcolepsy (dated by TCRdb to about 2018). Regarding the research as a whole: Patients with narcolepsy type 1 or type 2 (NT1, NT2) were enrolled in the study together with healthy control donors. To look for autoreactive T cells in narcolepsy patients that target self-antigens of hypocretin neurons (hypocretin, TRIB2), the study used TCR Vbeta sequencing to follow clonotypes in blood and CSF. The paper as a whole reports these results and caveats: Patients and controls had similar numbers of sequenced blood memory CD4+ clonotypes, with averages of approximately 40,000 in patients and 30,000 to 35,000 in controls. Some blood memory CD4+ repertoires from patients and controls contained no sequences matching autoreactive T cell clones. According to the report, autoreactive clonotypes were detected serially in the blood of the same patients and of different patients, but not in healthy controls. HCRT-specific and TRIB2-specific autoreactive clonotypes were highlighted in plots that compared CD4+ T cell clonotypes in CSF versus blood from the same patient.

Memory CD4+ T cells were sorted ex vivo from peripheral blood of narcolepsy patients and healthy controls for TCR Vbeta sequencing. The receptor library was made with the immunoSEQ multiplex PCR assay. TCRdb carries this immuneACCESS record with in-frame sequences only. Its versions omit some clonotypes, under half of them owing to an unresolved V gene in the studies checked, with the rest unexplained. Counted in this sample were 25,000 to 35,000 clones; around nine tenths of them appeared once. The ten largest account for around 1.1% of the sample. As for this clone: The antigen it recognizes is unknown. No much larger clone exists at a distance of one base, and base qualities are not known.

The junction shows trimming of 9 bases on V and 0 bases on J, plus 9 bases between the germline ends. The germline V gene specifies SGDLS as CDR1 and YYNGEE as CDR2. Measured from the cysteine to the phenylalanine, the CDR3 is 12 residues long. Just the 36-base CDR3 DNA is kept, in frame starting at base 1. This chain is built from TRBV9 and TRBJ1-2, with the D gene not confidently named. The sequenced sample consisted of CD45RA- memory CD4+ T cells from PBMCs. The cell subset or site label for this specimen denotes: memory T cells sorted ex vivo from peripheral blood. The TCR comes from a human donor with narcolepsy. CDR3 sequence: CATSRTNYGYTF. The bases read TGTGCCACCTCAAGGACTAACTATGGCTACACCTTC.